These 7 T cell receptor beta chains came from one sample sequenced in a study of technical replicates of blood from four donors. Produced via immunoSEQ multiplex PCR; TCRdb's table is partial and in-frame only. The table shows around 70,000 clones, with roughly 93% occurring only once. Material for sequencing was T cells isolated from PBMCs. All receptors come from a human donor in good health.

The chain is built from TRBV7-9 and TRBJ2-3; no firm D call. The V and J ends lost 1 base and 1 base respectively, with 12 bases between them. The CDR3 totals 16 residues. Germline-derived CDR1 and CDR2 are SEHNR and FQNEAQ (reference sequence). The CDR3 DNA sequence: TGTGCCAGCAGCTTAGGCCAGATCTTACGCACAGATACGCAGTATTTT. The encoded protein is CASSLGQILRTDTQYF.

The chain is built from TRBV27 and TRBJ2-1, with TRBD1 as a possible D gene (5 bases). Trimming left V 3 bases short and J 9 bases short, with 12 bases between. This CDR3 region has 13 residues. Germline CDR1 MNHEY, CDR2 SMNVEV (reference sequence). The CDR3 loop is CASSFLGAGEQFF. The DNA for the CDR3 is TGTGCCAGCAGTTTCCTAGGGGCCGGTGAGCAGTTCTTC.

The J gene is TRBJ1-2, the V gene TRBV9; 7 bases agree with TRBD1. The CDR3 is made up of 13 amino acids. Trimming at V came to 3 bases and at J to 8 bases, leaving 7 bases not matched to a gene. CDR1 is SGDLS and CDR2 is YYNGEE in the germline V gene. CDR3 region: CASSGTGERGYTF. The CDR3 nucleotides read TGTGCCAGCAGCGGTACAGGGGAAAGAGGCTACACCTTC.

CDR3 sequence reads: CASSLTGPVENIQYF. The CDR3 DNA is TGTGCCAGCAGCTTGACAGGCCCGGTCGAAAACATTCAGTACTTC. J is TRBJ2-4 and V is TRBV7-9, with D perhaps matching TRBD1 (6 bases). There are 15 residues in the CDR3. Per the germline V gene, CDR1 is SEHNR and CDR2 is FQNEAQ (reference sequence). V dropped 3 bases and J dropped 5 bases, with 14 bases sitting between them. Based on the CDR3 plus reference TRBV7-9 and TRBJ2-4, the full variable domain is DTGVSQNPRHKITKRGQNVTFRCDPISEHNRLYWYRQTLGQGPEFLTYFQNEAQLEKSRLLSDRFSAERPKGSFSTLEIQRTEQGDSAMYLCASSLTGPVENIQYFGAGTRLSVL.

The J gene is TRBJ2-7, the V gene TRBV4-1; 10 bases agree with TRBD1. V was clipped by 2 bases and J by 7 bases; unmatched bases: 14. This CDR3 spans 17 amino acids. Germline V CDR1 and CDR2: MGHRA, YSYEKL. Written as DNA, the CDR3 is TGCGCCAGCAGCCAACCATATGGGGACAGGGGAACTTGGGAGCAGTACTTC. Translated, it gives CASSQPYGDRGTWEQYF.

The chain recombines TRBV4-2 with TRBJ1-1; D not resolved. V lost 1 base and J lost 1, with 7 bases in between. There are 14 residues in the CDR3. CDR1 LGHNA and CDR2 YNFKEQ come from the germline V gene. The CDR3 loop is CASSQGHQNTEAFF. CDR3 DNA sequence: TGTGCCAGCAGCCAAGGTCATCAGAACACTGAAGCTTTCTTT.

This rearrangement joins TRBV28 to TRBJ2-7, with 9 positions matching TRBD1. Trimming cost V 7 bases and J 2 bases; bases outside gene matches: 15. The germline V gene has CDR1 MDHEN and CDR2 SYDVKM. The CDR3 covers 17 residues. CDR3 DNA: TGTGCCAGCATCGGGGGACAGGGCCTACGTGTTACCTACGAGCAGTACTTC. Amino acids: CASIGGQGLRVTYEQYF.